This entry lists 18 T cell receptor beta chains sequenced from one sample in a study of CD8+ T cells in alopecia areata. The authors extracted RNA and reverse transcribed it into cDNA as the sequencing template. Sequencing used immunoSEQ multiplex PCR; TCRdb keeps in-frame clones, though not all of them. The data show 93,000 or so clones, 65% to 90% seen once. Treatment given: oral pan-JAK inhibitor, 5-10 mg twice daily. Specimen: CD8+ T cells sorted from blood, collected at approximately week 31, from a patient treated with tofacitinib. These receptor sequences come from a human donor with alopecia areata.

The gene calls are TRBV4-1 and TRBJ2-1, with TRBD1 matching over 9 bases. The CDR3 has 16 amino acids. The J segment lost 5 bases and the V segment lost 1 base, leaving 6 bases of the junction unmatched. Germline-derived CDR1 and CDR2 are MGHRA and YSYEKL. The CDR3 protein is CASSQGLGQGDNEQFF. CDR3 DNA sequence: TGCGCCAGCAGCCAAGGATTGGGACAGGGTGACAATGAGCAGTTCTTC.

This chain uses TRBV5-4 with TRBJ2-1, with TRBD1 matching 11 bases. The CDR3 has 15 amino acids. With V trimmed by 4 bases and J by 8 bases, 8 bases remained unmatched. Looked up from germline, CDR1 is SGHNT and CDR2 is YYREEE (reference sequence). The DNA for the CDR3 is TGTGCCAGCAGCCCCGGGACAGGGGGTATGGATGAGCAGTTCTTC. Residues: CASSPGTGGMDEQFF.

This clone appeared a few times. The gene calls are TRBV12-2 and TRBJ2-1; the table names TRBD1, a call not compared with the DNA. TRBV12-2 is assigned pseudogene status. The CDR3 totals 15 residues. CDR3 residues: CASRFRGQGGNEQFF. DNA of the CDR3: TGTGCAAGTCGCTTTCGGGGACAGGGAGGCAATGAGCAGTTCTTC.

V usage is TRBV19 and J usage is TRBJ2-7, with 7 bases matching TRBD2. Germline V CDR1 and CDR2: LNHDA, SQIVND (reference sequence). With 2 bases clipped from V and 0 bases from J, the junction kept 4 bases outside the gene matches. The CDR3 length is 15 residues. The CDR3 region is CASSIRWGGSYEQYF. CDR3 DNA sequence: TGTGCCAGTAGTATACGATGGGGGGGCTCCTACGAGCAGTACTTC.

The chain carries TRBV6-1 and TRBJ2-7; no definite D call. The V gene lost 2 bases and the J gene lost 0 bases, with 11 bases spanning the gap. This CDR3 spans 15 amino acids. CDR1 is MNHNS and CDR2 is SASEGT in the germline V gene. CDR3 sequence: CASSESAGVSYEQYF. CDR3 DNA: TGTGCCAGCAGTGAATCGGCAGGCGTCTCCTACGAGCAGTACTTC.

The J gene is TRBJ1-2, the V gene TRBV4-1; D unresolved. Germline V lookup: CDR1 MGHRA, CDR2 YSYEKL. CDR3 length: 14 residues. V dropped 0 bases and J dropped 6 bases, with 11 bases sitting between them. CDR3 residues: CASSQDSIRDGYTF. CDR3 bases: TGCGCCAGCAGCCAAGATTCGATTCGGGATGGCTACACCTTC.

The chain has TRBV11-2 and TRBJ2-3; 9 bases agree with TRBD2. The CDR3 length is 17 residues. V lost 4 bases and J lost 1; bases outside the gene matches: 9. Germline V lookup: CDR1 SGHAT, CDR2 FQNNGV. The CDR3 DNA is TGTGCCAGCAGCTCCCGCCCGGCTAGCGGGGGCACAGATACGCAGTATTTT. Amino acid sequence: CASSSRPASGGTDTQYF.

A remark on this clone: Different DNA sequences within this sample yield the same CDR3. The CDR3 nucleotides read TGCGCCAGCAGCTCTTCCTACGAGCAGTACTTC. Its protein is CASSSSYEQYF. The V call is TRBV5-1, the J call TRBJ2-7; D gene uncertain. This CDR3 has 11 residues. Deletions cut 3 bases from V and 1 base from J, with 2 bases between. CDR1 and CDR2 from the germline V gene are SGHRS and YFSETQ.

This chain joins TRBV2 and TRBJ2-5, with 10 bases fitting TRBD1. J lost 5 bases, V lost 5 bases, and 8 bases had no gene match. This CDR3 is built from 15 residues. CDR1 and CDR2 from the germline V gene are SNHLY and FYNNEI. The DNA of the CDR3 is TGTGCCAGCAGTTCCCTGACAGGGGGCTATGAGACCCAGTACTTC. It codes for CASSSLTGGYETQYF.

The chain links TRBV6-6 to TRBJ2-3; 8 bases agree with TRBD2. The V segment lost 2 bases and the J segment 2 bases; nucleotides outside the gene matches: 3. From germline, CDR1 is MNHNY and CDR2 SVGAGI (reference sequence). This CDR3 has 15 residues. The CDR3 loop is CASSYGRGVTDTQYF. In DNA form, the CDR3 reads TGTGCCAGCAGTTACGGGCGGGGGGTCACAGATACGCAGTATTTT.

The rearrangement uses TRBV7-3 and TRBJ2-1; 9 nucleotides agree with TRBD1. The CDR3 runs to 15 residues. Germline trimming cut 4 bases from V and 7 bases from J; bases unmatched to any gene: 8. Per germline, CDR1 SGHTA and CDR2 FQGTGA. Here the CDR3 reads CASSSPGTGNNEQFF. The CDR3 DNA follows: TGTGCCAGCAGCTCTCCCGGGACAGGGAATAATGAGCAGTTCTTC.

The J gene is TRBJ1-2, the V gene TRBV9; D might be TRBD1 (5 bases). This CDR3 contains 14 residues. The germline gives CDR1 SGDLS, CDR2 YYNGEE. Trimming left V 0 bases short and J 6 bases short, with 12 bases between. The CDR3 sequence is CASSVESRADGYTF. Written as DNA, the CDR3 is TGTGCCAGCAGCGTAGAATCCAGGGCGGATGGCTACACCTTC. The full variable domain, rest sourced from reference TRBV9 and TRBJ1-2, is DSGVTQTPKHLITATGQRVTLRCSPRSGDLSVYWYQQSLDQGLQFLIQYYNGEERAKGNILERFSAQQFPDLHSELNLSSLELGDSALYFCASSVESRADGYTFGSGTRLTVV.

V usage is TRBV5-1 and J usage is TRBJ2-7; the match to TRBD1 covers 10 bases. Germline CDR1 SGHRS, CDR2 YFSETQ. The CDR3 is 14 residues long. V lost 2 bases and J lost 5; bases outside the gene matches: 4. CDR3: CASSLGTGVHEQYF. CDR3 coding DNA: TGCGCCAGCAGCTTAGGGACAGGGGTCCACGAGCAGTACTTC.

V usage is TRBV5-1 and J usage is TRBJ2-3; possibly TRBD1 for D (6 bases). This CDR3 has 14 residues. V was shortened by 4 bases and J by 1 base, with 10 bases between the two germline ends. CDR1 and CDR2 from the germline V gene are SGHRS and YFSETQ. The CDR3, as DNA: TGCGCCAGCAGCCCTGAGGGGGGCACAGATACGCAGTATTTT. It is translated as CASSPEGGTDTQYF.

The chain has TRBV7-9 and TRBJ1-5, with TRBD1 matching over 7 bases. Per the germline V gene, CDR1 is SEHNR and CDR2 is FQNEAQ (reference sequence). The CDR3 runs to 14 residues. The trim removed 5 bases at V and 1 base at J, leaving 2 bases unmatched. The CDR3 loop is CASSVTGSNQPQHF. The CDR3 DNA follows: TGTGCCAGCAGCGTGACAGGGAGCAATCAGCCCCAGCATTTT.

This chain joins TRBV27 and TRBJ2-4; D not resolved. The ends were cut back, 7 bases at V and 0 bases at J, with 13 bases in the middle. From germline, CDR1 is MNHEY and CDR2 SMNVEV (reference sequence). The CDR3 contains 15 residues. The CDR3 here is CASIPSVGAKNIQYF. The CDR3 DNA reads as TGTGCCAGCATCCCCTCGGTGGGAGCCAAAAACATTCAGTACTTC.

The chain uses TRBV30 and TRBJ2-3; D gene ambiguous. Per the germline V gene, CDR1 is GTSNPN and CDR2 is SVGIG (reference sequence). The germline V and J ends were trimmed by 5 bases and 6 bases, with 18 bases remaining between them. CDR3 length equals 14 residues. The CDR3 is CAWGFASTLDTQYF. CDR3 in DNA: TGTGCCTGGGGTTTCGCCAGCACGTTGGATACGCAGTATTTT. Full variable domain (remainder filled in from reference TRBV30 and TRBJ2-3): SQTIHQWPATLVQPVGSPLSLECTVEGTSNPNLYWYRQAAGRGLQLLFYSVGIGQISSEVPQNLSASRPQDRQFILSSKKLLLSDSGFYLCAWGFASTLDTQYFGPGTRLTVL.

This chain links TRBV10-3 with TRBJ2-7; possible D gene TRBD2, 6 bases. Germline values: CDR1 ENHRY, CDR2 SYGVKD. V lost 0 bases and J 7 bases, leaving 13 bases between the germline ends. The CDR3 sequence is 14 residues long. The CDR3 coding sequence is TGTGCCATCAGTGAGTCGCAGGGACTCGGTGAGCAGTACTTC. This translates into CAISESQGLGEQYF.